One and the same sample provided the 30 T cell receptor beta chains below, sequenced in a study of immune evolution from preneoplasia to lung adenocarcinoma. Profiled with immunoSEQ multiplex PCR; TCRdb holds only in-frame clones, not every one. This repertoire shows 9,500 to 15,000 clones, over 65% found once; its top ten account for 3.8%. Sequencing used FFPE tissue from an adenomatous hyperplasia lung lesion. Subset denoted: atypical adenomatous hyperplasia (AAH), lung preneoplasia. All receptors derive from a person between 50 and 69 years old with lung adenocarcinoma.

The CDR3: CASSVLDAGELFF. The CDR3, as DNA: TGTGCCAGCAGCGTATTGGACGCCGGGGAGCTGTTTTTT. The J gene is TRBJ2-2, the V gene TRBV9; no firm D call. The CDR3 runs to 13 residues. Germline CDR1 reads SGDLS; CDR2 reads YYNGEE. Trimming took off 1 base at V and 6 bases at J, with 7 bases between the two ends. Full variable domain (remainder filled in from reference TRBV9 and TRBJ2-2): DSGVTQTPKHLITATGQRVTLRCSPRSGDLSVYWYQQSLDQGLQFLIQYYNGEERAKGNILERFSAQQFPDLHSELNLSSLELGDSALYFCASSVLDAGELFFGEGSRLTVL.

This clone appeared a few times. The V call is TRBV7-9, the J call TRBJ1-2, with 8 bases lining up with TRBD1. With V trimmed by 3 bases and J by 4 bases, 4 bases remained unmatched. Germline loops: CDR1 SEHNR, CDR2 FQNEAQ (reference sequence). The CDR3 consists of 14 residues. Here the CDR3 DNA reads TGTGCCAGCAGCTTCGCCGGGACAGGCTATGGCTACACCTTC. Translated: CASSFAGTGYGYTF.

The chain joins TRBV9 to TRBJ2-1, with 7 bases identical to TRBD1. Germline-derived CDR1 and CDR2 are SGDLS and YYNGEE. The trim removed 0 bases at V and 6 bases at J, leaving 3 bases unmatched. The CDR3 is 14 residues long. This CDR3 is CASSVETGSNEQFF. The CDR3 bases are TGTGCCAGCAGCGTAGAGACAGGGAGCAATGAGCAGTTCTTC. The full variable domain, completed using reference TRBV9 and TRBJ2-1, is DSGVTQTPKHLITATGQRVTLRCSPRSGDLSVYWYQQSLDQGLQFLIQYYNGEERAKGNILERFSAQQFPDLHSELNLSSLELGDSALYFCASSVETGSNEQFFGPGTRLTVL.

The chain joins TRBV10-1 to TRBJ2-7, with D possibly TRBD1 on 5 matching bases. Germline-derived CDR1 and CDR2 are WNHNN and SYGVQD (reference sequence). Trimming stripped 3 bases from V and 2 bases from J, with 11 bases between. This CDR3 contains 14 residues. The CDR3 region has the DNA TGCGCCAGCAGTGAAAGGGGCCGGCCCTACGAGCAGTACTTC. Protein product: CASSERGRPYEQYF.

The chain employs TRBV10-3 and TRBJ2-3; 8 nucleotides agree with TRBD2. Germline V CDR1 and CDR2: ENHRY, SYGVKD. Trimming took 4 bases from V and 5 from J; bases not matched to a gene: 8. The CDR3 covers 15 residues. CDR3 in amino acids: CAISASSGPRDTQYF. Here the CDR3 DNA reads TGTGCCATCAGTGCCTCTAGCGGGCCTAGAGATACGCAGTATTTT.

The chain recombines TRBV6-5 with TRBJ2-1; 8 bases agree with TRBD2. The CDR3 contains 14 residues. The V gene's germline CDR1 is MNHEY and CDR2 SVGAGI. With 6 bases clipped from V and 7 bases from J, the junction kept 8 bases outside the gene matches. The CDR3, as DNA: TGTGCCAGCAGATCGAGCGGGAGTCGAAATGAGCAGTTCTTC. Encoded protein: CASRSSGSRNEQFF.

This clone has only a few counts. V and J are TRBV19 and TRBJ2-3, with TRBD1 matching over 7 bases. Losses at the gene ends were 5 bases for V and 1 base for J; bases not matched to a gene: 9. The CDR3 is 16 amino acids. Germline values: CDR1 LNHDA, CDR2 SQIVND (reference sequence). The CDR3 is CASSLDRMAGTDTQYF. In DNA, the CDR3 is TGTGCCAGTAGTTTGGACAGGATGGCCGGCACAGATACGCAGTATTTT.

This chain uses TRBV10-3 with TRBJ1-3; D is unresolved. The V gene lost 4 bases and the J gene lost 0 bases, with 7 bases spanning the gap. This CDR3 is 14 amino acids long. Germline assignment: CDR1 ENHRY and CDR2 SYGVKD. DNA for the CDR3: TGTGCCATCAGTGCGGAGGTCTCTGGAAACACCATATATTTT. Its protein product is CAISAEVSGNTIYF.

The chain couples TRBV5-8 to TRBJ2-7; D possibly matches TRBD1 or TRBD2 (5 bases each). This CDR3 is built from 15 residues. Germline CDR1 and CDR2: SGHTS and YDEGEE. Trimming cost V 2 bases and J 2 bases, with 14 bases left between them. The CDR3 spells CASSFGGTLAYEQYF. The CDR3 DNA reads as TGTGCCAGCAGCTTTGGTGGGACCCTCGCCTACGAGCAGTACTTC.

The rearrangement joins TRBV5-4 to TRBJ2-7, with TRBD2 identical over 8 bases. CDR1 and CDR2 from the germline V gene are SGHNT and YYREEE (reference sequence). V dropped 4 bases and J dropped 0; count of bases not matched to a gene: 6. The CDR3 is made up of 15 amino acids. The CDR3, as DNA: TGTGCCAGCAGCCCGGGAGGGCCGGGCTCCTACGAGCAGTACTTC. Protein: CASSPGGPGSYEQYF.

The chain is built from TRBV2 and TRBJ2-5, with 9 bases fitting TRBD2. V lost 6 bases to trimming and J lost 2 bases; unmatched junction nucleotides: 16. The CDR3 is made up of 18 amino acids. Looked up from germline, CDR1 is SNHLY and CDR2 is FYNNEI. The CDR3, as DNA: TGTGCCAGCAGGGGCGGCGCCCCGGGACTAGCAGGGCAAGAGACCCAGTACTTC. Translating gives CASRGGAPGLAGQETQYF.

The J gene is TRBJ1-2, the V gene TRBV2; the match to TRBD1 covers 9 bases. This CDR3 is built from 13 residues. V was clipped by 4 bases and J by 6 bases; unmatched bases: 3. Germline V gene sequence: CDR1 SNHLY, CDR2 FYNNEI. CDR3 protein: CASSGDRADGYTF. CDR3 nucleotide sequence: TGTGCCAGCAGTGGGGACAGGGCCGATGGCTACACCTTC.

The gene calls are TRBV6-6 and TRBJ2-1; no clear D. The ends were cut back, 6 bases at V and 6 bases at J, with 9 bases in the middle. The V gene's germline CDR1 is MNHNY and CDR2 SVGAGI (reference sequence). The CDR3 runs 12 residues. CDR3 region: CASRALGNEQFF. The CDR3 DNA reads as TGTGCCAGCAGAGCCCTAGGCAATGAGCAGTTCTTC.

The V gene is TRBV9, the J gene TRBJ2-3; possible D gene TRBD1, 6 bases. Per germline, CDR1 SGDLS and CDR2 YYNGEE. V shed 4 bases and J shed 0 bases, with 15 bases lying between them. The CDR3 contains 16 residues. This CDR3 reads CASSLGHASSTDTQYF. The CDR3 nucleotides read TGTGCCAGCAGCTTGGGACATGCCTCAAGCACAGATACGCAGTATTTT.

The CDR3 nucleotides are TGTGCCAGCAGCCCAGGGGGCGCCGGTGAAAAACTGTTTTTT. It codes for CASSPGGAGEKLFF. The chain joins TRBV2 to TRBJ1-4, with 8 bases identical to TRBD1. This CDR3 spans 14 amino acids. Germline V gives CDR1 SNHLY, CDR2 FYNNEI. Germline trimming cut 6 bases from V and 7 bases from J; bases unmatched to any gene: 7.

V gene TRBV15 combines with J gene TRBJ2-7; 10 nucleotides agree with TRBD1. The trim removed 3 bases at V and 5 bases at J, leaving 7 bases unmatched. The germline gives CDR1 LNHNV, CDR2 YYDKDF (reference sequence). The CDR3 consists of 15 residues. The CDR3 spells CATSRYGTGVDEQYF. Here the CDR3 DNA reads TGTGCCACCAGCAGGTACGGGACAGGGGTGGACGAGCAGTACTTC.

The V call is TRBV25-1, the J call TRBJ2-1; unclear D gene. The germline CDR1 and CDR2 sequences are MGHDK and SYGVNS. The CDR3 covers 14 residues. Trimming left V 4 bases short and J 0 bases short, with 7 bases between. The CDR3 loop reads CASSVSGSYNEQFF. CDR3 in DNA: TGTGCCAGCAGTGTATCGGGCTCCTACAATGAGCAGTTCTTC.

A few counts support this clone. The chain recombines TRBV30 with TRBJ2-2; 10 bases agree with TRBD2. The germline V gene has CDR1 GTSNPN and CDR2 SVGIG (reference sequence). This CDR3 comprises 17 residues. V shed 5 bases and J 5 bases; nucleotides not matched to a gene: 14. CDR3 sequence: CAWSRASGRGRTGELFF. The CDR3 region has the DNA TGTGCCTGGTCTCGGGCTAGCGGGAGAGGAAGGACCGGGGAGCTGTTTTTT. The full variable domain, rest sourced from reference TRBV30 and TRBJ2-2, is SQTIHQWPATLVQPVGSPLSLECTVEGTSNPNLYWYRQAAGRGLQLLFYSVGIGQISSEVPQNLSASRPQDRQFILSSKKLLLSDSGFYLCAWSRASGRGRTGELFFGEGSRLTVL.

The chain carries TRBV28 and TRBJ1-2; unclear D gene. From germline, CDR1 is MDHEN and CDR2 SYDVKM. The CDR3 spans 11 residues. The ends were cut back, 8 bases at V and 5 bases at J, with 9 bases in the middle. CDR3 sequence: CASSATYGYTF. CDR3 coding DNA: TGTGCCAGCTCCGCCACATATGGCTACACCTTC.

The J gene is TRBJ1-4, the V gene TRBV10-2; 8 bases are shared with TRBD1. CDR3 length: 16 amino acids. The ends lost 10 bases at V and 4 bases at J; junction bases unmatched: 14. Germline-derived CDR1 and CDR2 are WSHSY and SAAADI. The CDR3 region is CATTEDRVKGNEKLFF. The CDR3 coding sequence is TGCGCCACTACCGAGGACAGGGTTAAAGGTAATGAAAAACTGTTTTTT.

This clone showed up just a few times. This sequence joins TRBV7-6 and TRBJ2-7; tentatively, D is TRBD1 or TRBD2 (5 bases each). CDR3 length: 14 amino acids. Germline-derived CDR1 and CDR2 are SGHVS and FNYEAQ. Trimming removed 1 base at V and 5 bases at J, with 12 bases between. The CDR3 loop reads CASSLGGGVDEQYF. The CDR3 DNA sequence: TGTGCCAGCAGCTTAGGTGGGGGAGTGGACGAGCAGTACTTC.

CDR3 sequence reads: CASSYTSGSYEQYF. The CDR3 DNA is TGCGCCAGCAGCTATACTAGCGGGAGTTACGAGCAGTACTTC. The chain uses TRBV5-1 and TRBJ2-7, with TRBD2 matching 11 bases. Trimming at V came to 3 bases and at J to 4 bases, leaving 3 bases not matched to a gene. The V gene's germline CDR1 is SGHRS and CDR2 YFSETQ. The CDR3 contains 14 residues.

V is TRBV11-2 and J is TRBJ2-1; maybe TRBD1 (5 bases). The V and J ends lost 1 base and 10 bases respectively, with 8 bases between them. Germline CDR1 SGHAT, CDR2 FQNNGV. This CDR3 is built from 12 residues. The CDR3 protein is CASSLVRQEQFF. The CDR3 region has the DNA TGTGCCAGCAGCTTAGTTAGACAGGAGCAGTTCTTC.

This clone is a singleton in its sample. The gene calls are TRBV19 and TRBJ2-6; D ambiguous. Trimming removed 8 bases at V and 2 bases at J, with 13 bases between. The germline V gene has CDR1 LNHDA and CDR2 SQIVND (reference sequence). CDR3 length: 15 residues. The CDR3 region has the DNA TGTGCCAGTGCCCTGGGTGGTGCTGGGGCCAACGTCCTGACTTTC. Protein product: CASALGGAGANVLTF.

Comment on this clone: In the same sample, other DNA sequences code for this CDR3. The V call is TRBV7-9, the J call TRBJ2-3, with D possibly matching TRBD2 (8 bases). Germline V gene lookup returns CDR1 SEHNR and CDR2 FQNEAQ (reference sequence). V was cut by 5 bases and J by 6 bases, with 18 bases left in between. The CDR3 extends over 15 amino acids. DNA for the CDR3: TGTGCCAGCAGCCTAAAGCGGGGGACAGAGGATACGCAGTATTTT. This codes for CASSLKRGTEDTQYF. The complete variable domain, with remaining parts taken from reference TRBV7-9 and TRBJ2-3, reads DTGVSQNPRHKITKRGQNVTFRCDPISEHNRLYWYRQTLGQGPEFLTYFQNEAQLEKSRLLSDRFSAERPKGSFSTLEIQRTEQGDSAMYLCASSLKRGTEDTQYFGPGTRLTVL.

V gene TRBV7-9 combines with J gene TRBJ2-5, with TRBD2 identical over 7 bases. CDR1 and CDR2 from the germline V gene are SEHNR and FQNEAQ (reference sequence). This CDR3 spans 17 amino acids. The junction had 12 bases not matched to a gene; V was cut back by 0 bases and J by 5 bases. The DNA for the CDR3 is TGTGCCAGCAGCTTAGCGCGTAGGACTAGTAGTCCGGAGACCCAGTACTTC. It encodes CASSLARRTSSPETQYF.

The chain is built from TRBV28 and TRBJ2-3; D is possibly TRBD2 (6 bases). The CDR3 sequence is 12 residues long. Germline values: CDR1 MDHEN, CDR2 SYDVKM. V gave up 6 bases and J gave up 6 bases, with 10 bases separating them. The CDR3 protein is CASSQTRDTQYF. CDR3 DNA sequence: TGTGCCAGCAGCCAGACTAGGGATACGCAGTATTTT.

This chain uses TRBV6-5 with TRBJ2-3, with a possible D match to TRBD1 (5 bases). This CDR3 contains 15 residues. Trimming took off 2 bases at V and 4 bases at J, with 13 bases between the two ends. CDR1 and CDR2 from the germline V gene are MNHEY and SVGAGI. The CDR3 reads CASSYGSGSPDTQYF. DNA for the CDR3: TGTGCCAGCAGTTACGGGTCAGGGTCCCCAGATACGCAGTATTTT.

In DNA, the CDR3 is TGTGCCAGCAGTTCCCTTAAACAGGTGACCCAGTACTTC. Its protein is CASSSLKQVTQYF. The chain combines TRBV28 with TRBJ2-5; the D gene is possibly TRBD1 (5 bases). The CDR3 loop spans 13 amino acids. Germline CDR1 and CDR2: MDHEN and SYDVKM. The V end was cut by 4 bases, the J end by 7 bases, with 13 bases between.

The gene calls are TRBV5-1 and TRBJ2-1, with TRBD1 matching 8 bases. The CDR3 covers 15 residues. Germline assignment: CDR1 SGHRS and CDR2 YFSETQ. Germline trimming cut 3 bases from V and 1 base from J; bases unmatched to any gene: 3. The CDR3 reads CASSWDRPSYNEQFF. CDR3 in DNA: TGCGCCAGCAGCTGGGACAGGCCTTCCTACAATGAGCAGTTCTTC.